The sample holds many counts of the clone carrying this TCR beta chain. The sample comes from a study of neurological immune-mediated disorders. Trimming removed 0 bases at V and 6 bases at J, with 11 bases between. In germline, CDR1 is DFQATT, CDR2 SNEGSKA (reference sequence). The length of the CDR3 is 13 residues. In TCRdb, the 5' RACE reads were re-called with MiXCR into one record per CDR3 protein. The sample holds around 130,000 distinct CDR3 sequences; about 3.4% are singletons and the top ten take about 1.2%. The TCR originated in a woman younger than 45 with multiple sclerosis. The sequenced sample was PBMCs. The chain links TRBV20-1 to TRBJ1-2, with D uncertain. CDR3 sequence: CSARDSAFHGYTF. For the CDR3, the DNA is TGCAGTGCTAGAGATTCGGCTTTCCATGGCTACACCTTC.